One and the same sample provided the 5 T cell receptor beta chains below, sequenced in a study of human CD8 memory T cell subsets. Preparation of the TCR beta libraries relied on UMI-labeled 5' RACE. Using the 5' RACE reads, TCRdb records one entry per CDR3 protein without DNA. This repertoire includes about 6,700 distinct CDR3 sequences. Sequencing was done on a sample of CD8+ T cells from PBMCs. These receptors all come from a human donor in good health.

The chain couples TRBV12-3 or TRBV12-4 to TRBJ2-7; TCRdb returns TRBD1, unconfirmable since there is no DNA. The CDR3 consists of 14 residues. The chain's CDR3 is CASSPWDTAYEQYF.

The chain recombines TRBV5-1 with TRBJ2-1; the TRBD2 assignment by TCRdb is unverifiable without DNA. CDR3 length: 15 residues. Germline values: CDR1 SGHRS, CDR2 YFSETQ. The CDR3 loop reads CASTPTSGSWNEQFF.

The chain has TRBV7-9 and TRBJ1-1; TCRdb calls TRBD1, which cannot be checked without DNA. Germline V lookup: CDR1 SEHNR, CDR2 FQNEAQ (reference sequence). The CDR3 totals 12 residues. Here the CDR3 reads CASSTQGAEAFF.

This rearrangement joins TRBV7-9 to TRBJ2-7; lacking DNA, the TRBD1 call made by TCRdb goes unchecked. This CDR3 region has 17 residues. Germline CDR1 is SEHNR and CDR2 is FQNEAQ (reference sequence). CDR3 loop: CASSLFQGGTESDEQYF.

V usage is TRBV7-9 and J usage is TRBJ1-5; TCRdb proposes TRBD1, but this gene call is untestable without DNA. Germline loops: CDR1 SEHNR, CDR2 FQNEAQ (reference sequence). The CDR3 spans 15 residues. The CDR3 region is CASSPQGSSNQPQHF.